The rows below give T cell receptor beta chains drawn from one sample of a study of CD8 T cells in Susac syndrome. TCRdb analysed the immunoSEQ multiplex PCR reads with MiXCR anew, one entry per CDR3 protein. The sample includes 210,000 or so distinct CDR3 sequences, less than 95% of them seen just once. Sequenced material: CD4+ T cells from PBMCs. These TCRs come from a human donor with Susac syndrome. Both conserved end residues are part of each CDR3. Each record gives: CDR3 protein, CDR3 DNA, J gene, V gene, D gene, clone size. A D gene is named only where the DNA matches it firmly. Clone size is given for some rows only: seen once, a few or many times, or a class if the clone is expanded.

CDR3 protein: CASSPDRSSYNEQFF
CDR3 DNA: TGTGCCAGCAGTCCGGACAGGAGCTCCTACAATGAGCAGTTCTTC
J gene: TRBJ2-1
V gene: TRBV6-2/TRBV6-3
D gene: TRBD1
clone size: .

CDR3 protein: CASSSTDSNTEAFF
CDR3 DNA: TGTGCCAGCAGCTCGACAGACTCGAACACTGAAGCTTTCTTT
J gene: TRBJ1-1
V gene: TRBV5-6
D gene: .
clone size: .

CDR3 protein: CASSSRTGEQFF
CDR3 DNA: TGTGCCAGCAGCTCCCGCACCGGTGAGCAGTTCTTC
J gene: TRBJ2-1
V gene: TRBV7-2
D gene: .
clone size: .

CDR3 protein: CASSLAASFFTDTQYF
CDR3 DNA: TGCGCCAGCAGCTTGGCTGCTAGCTTTTTCACAGATACGCAGTATTTT
J gene: TRBJ2-3
V gene: TRBV5-1
D gene: .
clone size: .

CDR3 protein: CSARTPGQGNYGYTF
CDR3 DNA: TGCAGTGCTAGGACTCCGGGACAGGGGAACTATGGCTACACCTTC
J gene: TRBJ1-2
V gene: TRBV20-1
D gene: TRBD1
clone size: .

CDR3 protein: CASSSPPEQYF
CDR3 DNA: TGTGCCAGCAGTTCCCCCCCCGAGCAGTACTTC
J gene: TRBJ2-7
V gene: TRBV6-2/TRBV6-3
D gene: .
clone size: .

CDR3 protein: CASSLPVGDPGEQYF
CDR3 DNA: TGTGCCAGCAGCCTCCCTGTGGGTGATCCTGGCGAGCAGTACTTC
J gene: TRBJ2-7
V gene: TRBV4-2
D gene: .
clone size: .

CDR3 protein: CSARDQRGGGDTQYF
CDR3 DNA: TGCAGTGCTAGAGACCAGCGGGGGGGAGGAGATACGCAGTATTTT
J gene: TRBJ2-3
V gene: TRBV20-1
D gene: TRBD2
clone size: .

CDR3 protein: CASSLGAGGTYNEQFF
CDR3 DNA: TGTGCCAGCAGCTTAGGGGCTGGGGGCACCTACAATGAGCAGTTCTTC
J gene: TRBJ2-1
V gene: TRBV7-2
D gene: .
clone size: few

CDR3 protein: CASRRTSGGAPAYNEQFF
CDR3 DNA: TGTGCCAGCAGGCGGACTAGCGGGGGGGCCCCGGCCTACAATGAGCAGTTCTTC
J gene: TRBJ2-1
V gene: TRBV6-1
D gene: TRBD2
clone size: .

CDR3 protein: CASSYGSDQPQHF
CDR3 DNA: TGTGCCAGCAGTTACGGGTCGGATCAGCCCCAGCATTTT
J gene: TRBJ1-5
V gene: TRBV6-2/TRBV6-3
D gene: .
clone size: .

CDR3 protein: CSVVPQGRAQYF
CDR3 DNA: TGCAGCGTTGTTCCTCAAGGAAGAGCTCAGTATTTT
J gene: TRBJ2-3
V gene: TRBV29-1
D gene: .
clone size: .

CDR3 protein: CASSHFSGGNTEAFF
CDR3 DNA: TGTGCCAGCAGTCATTTCTCGGGGGGGAACACTGAAGCTTTCTTT
J gene: TRBJ1-1
V gene: TRBV6-2/TRBV6-3
D gene: .
clone size: .

CDR3 protein: CASSPRQEFLAKNIQYF
CDR3 DNA: TGTGCCAGCAGCCCCCGACAGGAGTTTCTAGCCAAAAACATTCAGTACTTC
J gene: TRBJ2-4
V gene: TRBV6-1
D gene: .
clone size: once

CDR3 protein: CASSPSAENYGYTF
CDR3 DNA: TGTGCCAGCAGTCCCTCCGCAGAGAACTATGGCTACACCTTC
J gene: TRBJ1-2
V gene: TRBV27
D gene: .
clone size: .

CDR3 protein: CAWSPGKGNQPQHF
CDR3 DNA: TGTGCCTGGAGTCCAGGGAAGGGCAACCAGCCCCAGCATTTT
J gene: TRBJ1-5
V gene: TRBV30
D gene: .
clone size: .

CDR3 protein: CASIVGPASTDTQYF
CDR3 DNA: TGCGCCAGCATCGTCGGGCCAGCCTCCACAGATACGCAGTATTTT
J gene: TRBJ2-3
V gene: TRBV5-1
D gene: .
clone size: .

CDR3 protein: CASSYSIVGGSGANVLTF
CDR3 DNA: TGTGCCAGCAGTTACTCGATCGTGGGGGGTTCTGGGGCCAACGTCCTGACTTTC
J gene: TRBJ2-6
V gene: TRBV6-5
D gene: .
clone size: .

CDR3 protein: CASSPRSPDGDYGYTF
CDR3 DNA: TGTGCCAGCAGCCCCCGATCTCCGGACGGGGACTATGGCTACACCTTC
J gene: TRBJ1-2
V gene: TRBV27
D gene: .
clone size: .

CDR3 protein: CASSSTGVGMNTEAFF
CDR3 DNA: TGCGCCAGCAGTTCCACAGGGGTAGGAATGAACACTGAAGCTTTCTTT
J gene: TRBJ1-1
V gene: TRBV5-1
D gene: TRBD1
clone size: .

CDR3 protein: CAWSVPRATEAFF
CDR3 DNA: TGTGCCTGGAGTGTTCCCAGGGCCACTGAAGCTTTCTTT
J gene: TRBJ1-1
V gene: TRBV30
D gene: .
clone size: .

CDR3 protein: CASSRRPGQGGETQYF
CDR3 DNA: TGTGCCAGCAGTCGGAGGCCGGGACAGGGGGGCGAGACCCAGTACTTC
J gene: TRBJ2-5
V gene: TRBV12-3/TRBV12-4
D gene: TRBD1
clone size: .

CDR3 protein: CASSQGMNKAFF
CDR3 DNA: TGCGCCAGCAGCCAAGGGATGAATAAAGCTTTCTTT
J gene: TRBJ1-1
V gene: TRBV4-3
D gene: .
clone size: once

CDR3 protein: CASSAGTGEGYEQYF
CDR3 DNA: TGTGCCAGCAGTGCCGGGACAGGGGAAGGCTACGAGCAGTACTTC
J gene: TRBJ2-7
V gene: TRBV28
D gene: TRBD1
clone size: .